The sequence of this TCR beta chain was determined in a study of a mutant IDH1 vaccine in newly diagnosed glioma. Background on the study: Patients were started on vaccination 4-6 weeks after radiotherapy alone, or with temozolomide cycles.

Time point defined: week 47, end of study. Doses of 300 ug of mutant IDH1 20-mer peptide were given with topical imiquimod. TCRdb's table, derived via immunoSEQ multiplex PCR, lists solely in-frame clones and lacks some. This sample has approximately 100,000 clones; nearly 90% occur once, and the top ten carry roughly 0.78%. Points on this clone: Its specificity is not known.

The receptor was isolated from a woman aged 45-65 years with glioma. The starting material was PBMCs, obtained from a glioma patient whose treatment included an IDH1 peptide vaccine.

The CDR3 nucleotides read TGTGCCAGCAGTTTAGGGACAGGGAGTACGAATAATTCACCCCTCCACTTT. Its protein product is CASSLGTGSTNNSPLHF. J is TRBJ1-6 and V is TRBV28; 9 nucleotides match TRBD1. V dropped 2 bases and J dropped 5; count of bases not matched to a gene: 7. Germline CDR1 is MDHEN and CDR2 is SYDVKM. The CDR3 consists of 17 residues.